The present T cell receptor (beta chain) was sequenced within a study of blood T cell repertoires in COVID-19 (dated by TCRdb to the early 2020s). With respect to the entire study: Samples from collaborators originated in the United States, Italy and Spain and spanned both the acute and convalescent phases of COVID-19. The prospective study material was composed of cDNA or gDNA derived from T cells, B-cell-depleted T cells, or PBMCs. The dataset comprised deeply sampled blood TCRbeta repertoires from subjects exposed to, actively infected with, or recovered from COVID-19. The repertoires were made available in a free public database intended to serve as a resource for research on the immune response to SARS-CoV-2. Samples came from the ongoing ImmuneRACE study (first 160 participants) plus 1,254 subjects from 6 global collaborators. Sample metadata almost always included a de-identified subject ID, COVID-19 status, age in years and sex. Where available, HLA class I and class II types were obtained from metadata supplied by the sample provider rather than from assay-based typing. General study outcomes and caveats: The quantity of clinical and demographic metadata differed by source and by participant and was supplied without curation.

For this clone: It has no known antigen specificity. It has no much larger one-base neighbor in the sample; base qualities were not kept.

TCRbeta CDR3 regions were amplified from genomic DNA using the immunoSEQ Assay, a bias-controlled multiplex PCR. In the original analysis: The number of nucleated cells in each sample was estimated by amplification of reference gene primers within the assay. To quantify the absolute abundance of each unique TCRbeta CDR3 rearrangement, sequence reads were collapsed and filtered. Productive Simpson clonality was computed per sample as the square root of Simpson's diversity index over productive rearrangements. Not all clones reach the TCRdb copy of this immuneACCESS table, which keeps in-frame sequences only. Checked studies attribute under half of the gap to unresolved V genes and leave the rest unexplained. From that table come the V and J calls and clone size; the DNA was used to work out D and trimming. For this sample there are hundreds of thousands of clones; roughly 87% appear just once. In total, the top ten clones hold 2% to 2.5% of the sample.

CDR1 and CDR2 are read off the germline V gene (reference sequence) as SGHNT and YYREEE. Trimming takes 4 bases from V and 1 base from J, and the germline ends sit 11 bases apart. Including the terminal cysteine and phenylalanine, the CDR3 comprises 14 residues. Left in the record is the CDR3 DNA by itself, 42 bases read in frame from the first base. In the prospective study, participants were about 18 to 95 years old, resided in around 25 geographic areas of the United States, and were enrolled through a virtual design. To assign participants to cohorts, the prospective study relied on clinical history that participants themselves reported in a screening survey and a study questionnaire. In the prospective study, whole blood, serum and a nasopharyngeal or oropharyngeal swab were collected from each participant by mobile phlebotomists. Participants in the prospective study had the option to provide additional blood draws and questionnaires over a 2-month period. Blood samples from the prospective study were shipped frozen or at room temperature prior to DNA extraction.

The sequence is built from TRBV5-4 and TRBJ2-5; the D segment could be TRBD2, given 6 matching bases. The specimen was PBMCs or T cells enriched from blood (not recorded which). This receptor was identified in a woman in her forties with acute COVID-19. The CDR3 sequence is CASSPGTAQETQYF. The bases are TGTGCCAGCAGCCCGGGGACTGCCCAAGAGACCCAGTACTTC.